The sequence of this TCR beta chain was determined in a study of cytomegalovirus exposure and HLA in healthy donors (dated by TCRdb to the late 2010s). With regard to the full study: In an earlier analysis of under 600 of the donors, approximately 300 Gb of sequence data and about 110 million unique TCR beta sequences from 180 million or so T cells were reported. Alongside the repertoire data, information on donor age, sex, ethnicity and CMV serostatus was compiled. To predict cytomegalovirus infection status, the study brought together high-throughput TCR immunosequencing, statistical association of individual TCRs with disease status, and machine learning. An earlier analysis of 450 to 750 of the donors used high-throughput TCR beta sequencing to judge whether each TCR beta V gene segment behaved as functional or pseudogenic. The study used immunosequencing to profile the T cell repertoires of about 670 subjects and linked those repertoires to cytomegalovirus serostatus. The later analysis used no new phenotypic data to find candidate immune exposures, relying instead on TCR beta sequences and their occurrence across donors. Genome-wide SNP genotypes for about 65% of the roughly 670 donors were used in a later genetic analysis, which treated that subset as a discovery cohort. HLA typing included class I and class II loci at four-digit resolution. In addition to the first cohort of 666 subjects, a separate validation cohort of approximately 110 different subjects was used. Roughly 300 gigabases of sequencing data and around 80 million unique TCR sequences made up an early release that covered 500 to 700 HLA-typed donors. The number of donors typed differed by locus, with 629-630 for A, B, C, DRB1 and DQB1, roughly 520 for DQA1, 606 for DPA1, and approximately 470 for DPB1. All discovery cohort repertoires had been generated using a single sequencing platform. The aim of the study was to test whether cataloging public T cell receptors could identify signatures of past pathogen exposure. The genetic ancestry cluster associated with self-reported Caucasian donors included 81% of the 300 to 400 genotyped donors. Several DR-DQ haplotypes were treated as single units for association and clustering because of strong linkage in the cohort. Among 300 to 500 genotyped donors of the cohort, an average of approximately 220,000 unique TCR beta nucleotide sequences was sequenced per donor, of which roughly 17% were non-productive. In a later analysis, previously published TCR beta repertoires from 550 to 750 donors were re-analyzed and high-resolution HLA genotyping was added so that TCR occurrence patterns could be studied.

The cohort comprised some 680 healthy bone marrow donors. At the time of sampling, all cohort members were nominally healthy, though unrecorded immune exposures were likely present. The donor was CMV seropositive and belonged to the group of 250 to 300 seropositive cohort members. A peripheral blood sample was collected from each donor, and TCR beta sequencing was performed on peripheral blood mononuclear cells. The Qiagen DNeasy Blood Extraction Kit was used to extract genomic DNA from the blood cell samples. The CDR3 holds 18 amino acids from the cysteine to the phenylalanine. Only the CDR3 part of the read is kept: 54 bases, read in frame from the first base. V is trimmed back by 1 base and J by 6 bases, and the junction contains 17 bases that no gene match accounts for. For CDR1 and CDR2, the germline V gene lists SGHRS and YFSETQ. Here is what the overall study found, with its caveats: In a later analysis, HLA-associated TCR beta chains were found to be more clonally expanded and to have lower generation probabilities than equally common non-associated chains. Cytomegalovirus status was reported to be diagnosed by the classifier with high specificity and sensitivity in both the original and validation cohorts. The only immune exposure information available for the cohort was CMV serostatus. At a false discovery rate of 0.05, a later analysis linked 16,951 TCR beta sequences to specific HLA alleles. Because HLA typing was missing for some donors at each locus, association tests included only the typed subset. A cluster of highly shared sequence variants was judged likely to be a technical artifact of the sequencing pipeline. Sequencing depth was assumed to be roughly uniform across donors in the presence/absence analyses, though that assumption may not hold. In a later genetic analysis, fewer N-insertions in productive TCRs were reported among donors in an Asian-associated ancestry cluster than the roughly 640-donor mean. Three of the identified cytomegalovirus-associated TCR beta chains were confirmed in vitro to be specific for cytomegalovirus antigens. Broadly in line with IMGT annotations, most TCR beta V segments showed up in productive rearrangements about 90% or about 30% of the time in an earlier analysis of around 600 of the donors. According to a later analysis, TCR association rates differed among HLA loci, with DRB1 alleles showing the most associated TCRs and HLA-C alleles showing the fewest. The authors suggested that the approach could potentially be extended to other disease states and immunological phenotypes. Because the 87-base-pair reads could not distinguish some IMGT-functional V segments, including TRBV6-2 and TRBV6-3, those segments were excluded. When HLA alleles, especially DR and DQ, strongly co-occurred, TCR associations were difficult to assign to individual alleles. A later analysis found that most CMV-associated TCR beta chains appeared HLA-restricted, with HLA associations seemingly driven largely by CMV exposure. Correlated functional status among segregating V segments might reflect linkage disequilibrium, but an unknown experimental factor could not be ruled out. Most TCR sequences were seen in very few donors, while some public TCRs were found in many individuals. The study gave a list of under 200 TCR beta chains associated with cytomegalovirus. In this cohort, only TCR beta chains were sequenced, and detectable features were limited by the absence of alpha or paired-chain data. Several of the top co-occurrence clusters appeared to be linked to parvovirus B19, influenza, CMV and Epstein-Barr virus, according to a later analysis. Because counts were too low, about 17 rarely observed V segments, including chromosome 9 orphons, were excluded from the earlier analysis of several hundred of the donors. In a later genetic analysis, a missense DCLRE1C variant was associated with V-gene and J-gene trimming of TCR beta chains, and the association was replicated in an independent cohort. A further reported finding was that TCR beta sequences accurately predicted the HLA-A and HLA-B alleles for most subjects in the first cohort.

Libraries were prepared through the immunoSEQ multiplex PCR assay. The multiplex PCR relied on a mix of 60 forward primers for TCR Vbeta segments and 13 reverse primers for TCR Jbeta segments. Amplification of the CDR3 region of rearranged TCR beta genes was performed with a multiplex PCR assay on genomic DNA. The amplified TCR beta libraries were sequenced on the Illumina HiSeq System as 87-base-pair reads. As for how the authors treated the data: A later analysis tallied roughly 80 million unique TCR beta chains across the 610 or so repertoires, and about 10 million of those chains were shared by two or more donors. Raw reads were error-corrected and collapsed into unique sequences with a nearest-neighbor algorithm that merged closely related sequences to remove PCR and sequencing errors. CDR3 sequences were aligned to IMGT reference sequences to assign V, D and J gene segments. For a sequence to be retained, a match of at least six nucleotides was required to both a V gene segment and a J gene segment. Rearrangements were classified as productive when the CDR3 lacked stop codons and remained in frame with V and J, and all other rearrangements were classified as non-productive. CDR3 was defined according to IMGT convention as the region running from the second conserved V-encoded cysteine to the conserved J-encoded phenylalanine. The earlier analysis of roughly 590 of the donors excluded any sequence lacking an unambiguous match to a single V gene segment. An earlier analysis of a few hundred of the donors called V segments functional above 56.7% productive rearrangements and segregating when the between-donor standard deviation exceeded 5%. A statistical classification framework was built to diagnose cytomegalovirus status from the catalog of TCR beta chain sequences. In a later analysis, TCR nucleotide sequences were compared against IMGT/GENE-DB human TR gene sequences so that V and J genes could be assigned. In a later analysis, CDR3 sequences and most-parsimonious VDJ recombination scenarios were assigned using the TCRdist pipeline. In a later analysis, each TCR beta chain was defined by its CDR3 amino acid sequence together with its V-gene family, and reads lacking a unique V-gene family were excluded. In a later analysis, around 600 highly shared, low-generation-probability nucleotide sequences were removed to address suspected cross-contamination and a sequencing artifact. For each public chain, a later analysis derived a clonal expansion index from normalized ranks of inferred template counts within each repertoire. In a later analysis, generation probabilities were computed using a VDJ recombination model fitted to out-of-frame rearrangements, and the results were checked against IGoR. A later analysis scored TCR-TCR, TCR-HLA and TCR-CMV co-occurrence with hypergeometric tests, applying a repertoire-size bias correction to TCR pairs. To estimate false discovery rates, a later analysis permuted the HLA or CMV assignments 20 times. A later analysis grouped co-occurring TCRs with DBSCAN, adding TCRdist sequence similarity when clustering within HLA-allele-positive subsets. For co-occurrence clustering, repertoires with fewer than 30,000 or more than 120,000 public chains were excluded, along with several repertoires with anomalous nucleotide sharing. In its TCRdb copy, this immuneACCESS table keeps in-frame sequences only and misses some clones. Where compared with another copy, unresolved V genes explain less than half of these, and the others have no known cause. The V and J calls and clone size come from that table; D and trimming were worked out from the DNA. Present in this sample are approximately 88,000 clones, more than 75% of which were seen just once. Roughly 4.8% of the sample goes to the ten largest clones.

On this clone itself: No antigen is known for it. No base quality values were provided; no much bigger clone lies one nucleotide off.

This TCR was sampled from a man younger than 45 in good health and CMV-seropositive. Sample: PBMCs. This sequence uses TRBV5-1 and TRBJ2-3, with 7 junctional bases fitting TRBD2. This receptor has the CDR3 CASSLIGRGGLRTDTQYF. Read as DNA, the sequence is TGCGCCAGCAGCTTGATTGGGCGGGGAGGGCTGCGGACGGATACGCAGTATTTT. Joined to the reference TRBV5-1 and TRBJ2-3 proteins, this CDR3 gives the full variable domain: KAGVTQTPRYLIKTRGQQVTLSCSPISGHRSVSWYQQTPGQGLQFLFEYFSETQRNKGNFPGRFSGRQFSNSRSEMNVSTLELGDSALYLCASSLIGRGGLRTDTQYFGPGTRLTVL.